This record concerns one TCR beta chain sequence. The target antigen is unknown. The V gene's germline CDR1 is SQVTM and CDR2 ANQGSEA. Trimming cost V 0 bases and J 4 bases; bases outside gene matches: 11. The CDR3 runs 18 residues. This sample is part of a study of blood T cells in healthy people across ages. It was with a sample-barcoded 5' primer and a J-beta primer mix that a second PCR of roughly 6 to 11 cycles was run. TCRdb processed the 5' RACE reads anew with MiXCR; each CDR3 protein has one entry. The sample gives about 780,000 distinct CDR3 sequences, around 50% of which show up once; about a sixth is in the top ten. General study points: There was a strong correlation between TCR beta diversity and naive T cell percentage.

The authors drew approximately 10 milliliters of peripheral blood from each donor. The authors isolated at least 6.5 million PBMCs per sample. The TCR comes from a man older than 75 in good health. V gene TRBV29-1 combines with J gene TRBJ2-2; 10 nucleotides line up with TRBD2. Sequenced material: blood. The CDR3 DNA reads as TGCAGCGTTGAAGACCCGGACCGGGCTAGCGGGAGCACCGGGGAGCTGTTTTTT. As protein: CSVEDPDRASGSTGELFF.